The subject of this entry is one TCR beta chain. The entry originates in a study of CD8+ T cells in alopecia areata. In the study overall: Tofacitinib administration persisted for 6 to 18 months, succeeded by 6 months off drug.

It was cDNA, reverse transcribed from extracted RNA, that served as the sequencing template. Using immunoSEQ multiplex PCR, the repertoire was profiled, and TCRdb retains in-frame clones only, with some absent. The table records fewer than 80,000 clones, roughly 60% of them present only once. Researchers took lesional scalp punch biopsies and peripheral blood from people who were alopecia areata patients. CDR1 is SQVTM, CDR2 ANQGSEA, per germline. V gave up 3 bases and J gave up 12 bases, with 14 bases separating them. The CDR3 runs to 12 residues. The receptor was derived from a human donor with alopecia areata. The J gene is TRBJ1-4, the V gene TRBV29-1; D may be TRBD1 (5 bases). Material: CD8+ T cells sorted from blood, obtained at week 0. The chain's CDR3 is CSVEVGDLELFF. In DNA, the CDR3 is TGCAGCGTTGAGGTGGGGGACTTGGAACTGTTTTTT.